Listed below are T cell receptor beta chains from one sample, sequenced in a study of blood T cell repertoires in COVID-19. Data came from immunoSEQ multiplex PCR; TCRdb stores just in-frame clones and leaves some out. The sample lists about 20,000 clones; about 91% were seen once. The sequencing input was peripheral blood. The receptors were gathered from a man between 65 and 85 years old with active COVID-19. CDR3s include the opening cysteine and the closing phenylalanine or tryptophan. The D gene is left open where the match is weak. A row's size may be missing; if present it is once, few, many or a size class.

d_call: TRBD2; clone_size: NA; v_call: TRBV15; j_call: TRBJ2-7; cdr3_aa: CATSEWGLAGTYEQYF; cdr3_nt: TGTGCCACCTCCGAGTGGGGACTAGCGGGAACCTACGAGCAGTACTTC
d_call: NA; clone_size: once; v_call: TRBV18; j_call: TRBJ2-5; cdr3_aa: CASSAGLGRNGVETQYF; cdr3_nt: TGTGCCAGCTCGGCTGGCCTGGGCCGGAACGGGGTGGAGACCCAGTACTTC
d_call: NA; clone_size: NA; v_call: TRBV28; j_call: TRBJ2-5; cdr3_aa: CASSLQEAQYF; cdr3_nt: TGTGCCAGCAGTTTACAGGAGGCCCAGTACTTC
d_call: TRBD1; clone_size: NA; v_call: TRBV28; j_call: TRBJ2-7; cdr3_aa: CASSSGTGGSYEQYF; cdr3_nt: TGTGCCAGTTCCTCCGGGACAGGGGGCTCCTACGAGCAGTACTTC
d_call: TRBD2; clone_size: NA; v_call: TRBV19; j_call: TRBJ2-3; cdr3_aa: CASLAGGTDTQYF; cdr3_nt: TGTGCCTCATTAGCCGGGGGGACAGATACGCAGTATTTT
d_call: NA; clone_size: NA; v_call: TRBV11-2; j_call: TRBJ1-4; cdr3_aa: CASSLVIGVPNEKLFF; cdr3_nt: TGTGCCAGCAGCTTAGTTATCGGGGTACCCAATGAAAAACTGTTTTTT
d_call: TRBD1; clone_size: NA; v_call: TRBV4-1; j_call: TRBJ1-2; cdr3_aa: CASSRPGQAYGYTF; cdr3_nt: TGCGCCAGCAGCCGACCGGGACAGGCTTATGGCTACACCTTC
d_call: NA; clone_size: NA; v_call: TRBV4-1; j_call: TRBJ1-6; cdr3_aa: CASSQGSRIGTLHF; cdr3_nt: TGCGCCAGCAGCCAAGGGAGTCGGATTGGTACCCTCCACTTT
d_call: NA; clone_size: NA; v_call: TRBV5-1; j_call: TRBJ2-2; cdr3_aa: CASSSRVNTGELFF; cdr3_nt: TGCGCCAGCAGCAGCAGGGTAAACACCGGGGAGCTGTTTTTT
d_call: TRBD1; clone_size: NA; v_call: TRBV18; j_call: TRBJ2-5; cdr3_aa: CASSANGIGTGFSETQYF; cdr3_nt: TGTGCCAGCTCAGCAAACGGAATAGGGACAGGGTTTTCAGAGACCCAGTACTTC
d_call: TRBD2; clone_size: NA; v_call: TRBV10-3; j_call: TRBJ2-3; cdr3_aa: CAISDTRGGSDTQYF; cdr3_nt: TGTGCCATCAGTGACACGCGGGGGGGTTCCGATACGCAGTATTTT
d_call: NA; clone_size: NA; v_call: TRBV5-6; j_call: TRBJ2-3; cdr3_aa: CASSLRLSTDTQYF; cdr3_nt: TGTGCCAGCAGCTTGCGACTAAGCACAGATACGCAGTATTTT
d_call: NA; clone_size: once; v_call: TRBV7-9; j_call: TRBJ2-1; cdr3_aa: CASSLEGEQFF; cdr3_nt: TGTGCCAGCAGCTTAGAGGGGGAGCAGTTCTTC
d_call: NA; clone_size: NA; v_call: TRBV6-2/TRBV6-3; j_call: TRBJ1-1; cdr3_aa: CASSFDPSGGAAFF; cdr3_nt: TGTGCCAGCAGTTTTGACCCCTCGGGAGGGGCGGCTTTCTTT